This T cell receptor beta chain was captured in a study of CD8+ T cells in alopecia areata. Noted treatment: oral pan-JAK inhibitor, 5-10 mg twice daily. Reverse transcription of extracted RNA yielded cDNA, which provided the sequencing template. The table came from immunoSEQ multiplex PCR; TCRdb's copy has only in-frame clones and leaves some out. The table lists about 160,000 clones, approximately 60% of them singletons, with around 14% in the top ten. CDR1 SGHVS and CDR2 FQNEAQ come from the germline V gene. The CDR3 loop spans 13 amino acids. Trimming took off 8 bases at V and 1 base at J, with 11 bases between the two ends.

The chain carries TRBV7-8 and TRBJ2-5; unclear D gene. The receptor's source is a human donor with alopecia areata. The specimen comprised CD4+ T cells sorted from blood, sampled at week 24, from a patient treated with tofacitinib. The CDR3 region has the DNA TGTGCCAGCTTCCAGGTGGCCCAAGAGACCCAGTACTTC. Its protein is CASFQVAQETQYF.